This TCR beta chain was profiled in a study of T cells in Graves' hyperthyroidism and ophthalmopathy. Study outcomes and limitations: Among clonotypes expanded in thyroid above 0.001, most were also found in blood.

This clonotype came up many times. As yet, its antigen is unknown. The CDR3 regions of TCR beta were amplified from RNA transcripts. Primed by the HTBI set, a first-round RT-PCR was run on the TCR CDR3. TCRdb ran MiXCR on the multiplex PCR reads and lists one entry per CDR3 protein. The sample consists of about 270,000 distinct CDR3 sequences, approximately 25% of them appearing once. The germline V gene encodes CDR1 LNHDA and CDR2 SQIVND (reference sequence). The V end lost 7 bases, the J end lost 4 bases, and 7 bases lay between the germline ends. This CDR3 has 12 amino acids. The sequence was collected from a woman in her 40s with Graves' ophthalmopathy. The sequencing sample was made of blood. The chain uses TRBV19 and TRBJ2-2, with D unresolved. The CDR3 DNA reads TGTGCCAGTACTTGGACCACCGGGGAGCTGTTTTTT. It translates to CASTWTTGELFF.